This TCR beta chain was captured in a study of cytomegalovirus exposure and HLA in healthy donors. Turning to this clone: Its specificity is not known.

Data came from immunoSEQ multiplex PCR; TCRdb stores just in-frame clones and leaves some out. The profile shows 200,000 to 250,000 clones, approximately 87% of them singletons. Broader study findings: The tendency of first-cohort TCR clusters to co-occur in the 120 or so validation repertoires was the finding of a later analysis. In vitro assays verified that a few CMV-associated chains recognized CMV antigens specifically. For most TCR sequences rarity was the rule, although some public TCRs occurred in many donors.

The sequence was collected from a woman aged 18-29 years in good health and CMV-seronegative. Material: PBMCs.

The CDR3 loop reads CAWSVGWAGAFF. CDR3 in DNA: TGTGCCTGGAGTGTCGGGTGGGCAGGGGCTTTCTTT. V gene TRBV30 combines with J gene TRBJ1-1, with D perhaps TRBD1 (5 bases). V was shortened by 0 bases and J by 11 bases, with 13 bases between the two germline ends. Germline V gene sequence: CDR1 GTSNPN, CDR2 SVGIG (reference sequence). The CDR3 sequence is 12 residues long.